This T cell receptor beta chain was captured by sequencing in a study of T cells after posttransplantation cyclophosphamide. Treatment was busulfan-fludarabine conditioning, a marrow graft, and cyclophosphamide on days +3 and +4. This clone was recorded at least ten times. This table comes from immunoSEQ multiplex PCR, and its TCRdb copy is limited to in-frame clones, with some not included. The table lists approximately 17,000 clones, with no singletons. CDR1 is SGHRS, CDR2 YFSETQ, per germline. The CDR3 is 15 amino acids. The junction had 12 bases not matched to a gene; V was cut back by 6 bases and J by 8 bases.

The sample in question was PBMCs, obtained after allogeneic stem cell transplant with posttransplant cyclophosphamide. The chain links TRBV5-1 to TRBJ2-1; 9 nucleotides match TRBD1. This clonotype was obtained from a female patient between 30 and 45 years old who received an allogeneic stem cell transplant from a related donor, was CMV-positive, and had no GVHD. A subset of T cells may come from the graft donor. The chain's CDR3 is CASISRDREGDEQFF. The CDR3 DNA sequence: TGCGCCAGCATTTCCCGGGACAGGGAAGGCGATGAGCAGTTCTTC.